This T cell receptor beta chain came from a study of cytomegalovirus exposure and HLA in healthy donors. Study results and limitations: A later analysis found most CMV-associated TCR beta chains apparently HLA-restricted.

With regard to this clone: Its antigen remains unidentified.

Researchers ran the PCR with 60 Vbeta and 13 Jbeta primers. Sequenced by immunoSEQ multiplex PCR; TCRdb stores in-frame clones only, minus some. The sample contains approximately 100,000 clones, roughly 80% of which appear only once. The CDR3 has 15 amino acids. Per germline, CDR1 MNHEY and CDR2 SVGAGI. The J segment lost 3 bases and the V segment lost 0 bases, leaving 4 bases of the junction unmatched. This sequence joins TRBV6-5 and TRBJ1-2; 7 positions agree with TRBD1. The sequenced sample was PBMCs. The clonotype was recovered from a man in his fifties in good health and CMV-seropositive. The CDR3 loop is CASSYSRDSYYGYTF. CDR3 in DNA: TGTGCCAGCAGTTACTCGAGGGACAGTTACTATGGCTACACCTTC.